This T cell receptor beta chain is drawn from a study of CD8 T cells in ankylosing spondylitis. Points from the study as a whole: The disease-linked clones had a CD8+ phenotype and low blood frequencies. A TCR beta motif of seven or eight highly homologous variants appeared characteristic of ankylosing spondylitis blood. Both synovial fluid and blood in reactive arthritis had previously been reported to carry some motif variants. Within matched ankylosing spondylitis synovial fluid, disease-linked clones were reportedly significantly enriched.

TCRdb fed the 5' RACE reads into MiXCR, producing one record per CDR3 protein. The sample lists approximately 100,000 distinct CDR3 sequences; over 6.5% were seen once. This clonotype was recorded at least ten times. The antigen remains undetermined. CDR1 and CDR2 (germline): LGHDT, YNNKEL (reference sequence). This CDR3 is built from 13 residues. V was pared by 1 base and J by 8 bases, with 11 bases between. This rearrangement joins TRBV3-1 to TRBJ1-2, with a possible D match to TRBD1 (5 bases). The material sequenced was blood, either unsorted or a sorted T cell fraction (not recorded which). The sequence came from a male donor with ankylosing spondylitis or in good health (not recorded which). The CDR3 spells CASSQGRAGGYTF. CDR3 coding DNA: TGTGCCAGCAGCCAAGGCAGGGCTGGCGGCTACACCTTC.